This T cell receptor beta chain emerged from a study of OX40 agonist ivuxolimab in advanced cancers. Study information: A mean age of roughly 60 years, range about 20 to 79, was recorded, and more than 80% were male.

About this clone itself: What it binds is unknown.

Excluded were patients having autoimmune disease history or systemic immunosuppression. Blood was sampled at baseline, cycle 4 day 1, and cycle 7 day 1. The table came from immunoSEQ multiplex PCR; TCRdb's copy has only in-frame clones and leaves some out. The table has some 15,000 clones, approximately 80% seen once. CDR1 SEHNR and CDR2 FQNEAQ come from the germline V gene (reference sequence). CDR3 length: 16 amino acids. Losses at the gene ends were 5 bases for V and 3 bases for J; bases not matched to a gene: 8. The study's findings and limits: There was clonal expansion of CD4+ and CD8+ blood T cells by week 6 at 0.1 to 3.0 mg/kg.

Sequencing used CD4+ or CD8+ T cells sorted from blood, obtained in a trial of the OX40 agonist ivuxolimab. This sequence was found in an adult with an advanced solid tumor such as melanoma, head and neck, liver or kidney cancer. J is TRBJ2-2 and V is TRBV7-9; 8 positions match TRBD1. CDR3 in amino acids: CASSTIRGPHTGELFF. In DNA form, the CDR3 reads TGTGCCAGCAGCACCATCAGGGGGCCCCACACCGGGGAGCTGTTTTTT.